These T cell receptor beta chains were read from a single sample in a study of T cell changes during pregnancy in multiple sclerosis. Clones were sequenced by immunoSEQ multiplex PCR, and TCRdb holds only the in-frame ones, with some missing. The top ten clones hold roughly 1.4% of a sample with more than 55,000 clones, approximately 90% of them seen once. Sequencing used peripheral blood, obtained in the second trimester of pregnancy. The origin of the receptors is a female donor with multiple sclerosis, enrolled in a pregnancy study. Both conserved end residues are part of each CDR3. D genes are given only for firm matches. The listing skips clone size in some rows; elsewhere it reads once, few, many or a size class.

d_gene	abundance	v_gene	j_gene	CDR3nt	CDR3aa
-	-	TRBV6-6	TRBJ2-7	TGTGCCAGCAGTTACTCAAGAGGTAGGAGAGGCTACGAGCAGTACTTC	CASSYSRGRRGYEQYF
TRBD2	-	TRBV14	TRBJ2-1	TGTGCCAGCAGCCAAATAAAGCGGGGGGCAGATGAGCAGTTCTTC	CASSQIKRGADEQFF
-	-	TRBV7-2	TRBJ2-7	TGTGCCAGCAGCCAGGGAGGAGGGCAGTACTTC	CASSQGGGQYF
-	-	TRBV6-5	TRBJ2-3	TGTGCCAGCAGCTTCCGGGACCCAGGGGTGGCGCAGTATTTT	CASSFRDPGVAQYF
-	-	TRBV7-9	TRBJ2-1	TGTGCCAGCAGCTTCCTCGTCAATGAGCAGTTCTTC	CASSFLVNEQFF
TRBD1	-	TRBV19	TRBJ2-7	TGTGCCAGTAGGGCACAGGGGGCGCCTTCCTACGAGCAGTACTTC	CASRAQGAPSYEQYF
-	-	TRBV10-3	TRBJ1-2	TGTGCCATCAGTGAAACGGCGGCAGCCTCTAACTATGGCTACACCTTC	CAISETAAASNYGYTF
TRBD1	once	TRBV18	TRBJ2-2	TGTGCCAGCTCACCTTACCCAACAGGGGTCACCGGGGAGCTGTTTTTT	CASSPYPTGVTGELFF
TRBD2	-	TRBV6-5	TRBJ2-1	TGTGCCAGCAGTCTGAGCGGGGGGGCCTACAATGAGCAGTTCTTC	CASSLSGGAYNEQFF
TRBD1	-	TRBV6-5	TRBJ1-1	TGTGCCAGCAGCCCAGGGACAGGGGATCTGGTAGTAGCTTTCTTT	CASSPGTGDLVVAFF
-	-	TRBV28	TRBJ1-4	TGTGCCAGCAGCCGATTTGGAGGATCCATAGGTGAAAAACTGTTTTTT	CASSRFGGSIGEKLFF